What follows are 30 T cell receptor beta chains derived from one specimen sequenced in a study of T cell clonotyping in hematopoietic cell transplantation. Assay used: immunoSEQ multiplex PCR; TCRdb lists only in-frame clones, some missing. The profile covers some 2,800 clones, with about 89% appearing a single time and less than 9.5% taken by the ten largest. This specimen was PBMCs, taken at the time of graft-versus-host disease after allogeneic stem cell transplant. These TCRs come from a male patient aged 60 to 75 who had an allogeneic stem cell transplant from a related donor, so the T cells may come from the graft donor. Some clones in this sample may be carry-over from other donors' samples.

The chain joins TRBV6-1 to TRBJ2-7; D might be TRBD1 (5 bases). Germline V gene sequence: CDR1 MNHNS, CDR2 SASEGT. The CDR3 covers 13 residues. V gave up 3 bases and J gave up 1 base, with 7 bases separating them. Written as DNA, the CDR3 is TGTGCCAGCAGTGAGTCAGGGTCCTACGAGCAGTACTTC. Protein: CASSESGSYEQYF.

The chain combines TRBV4-1 with TRBJ1-2; D unresolved. There are 15 residues in the CDR3. The V gene lost 0 bases and the J gene lost 3 bases, with 11 bases spanning the gap. Germline V gene lookup returns CDR1 MGHRA and CDR2 YSYEKL. The CDR3 DNA reads as TGCGCCAGCAGCCAAGATCAGCACGGACACTATGGCTACACCTTC. This gives the protein CASSQDQHGHYGYTF.

The chain couples TRBV6-4 to TRBJ2-7; unclear D gene. V was clipped by 4 bases and J by 7 bases, with 20 bases between them. The CDR3 length is 15 residues. Germline CDR1 and CDR2: MRHNA and SNTAGT. CDR3 sequence (DNA): TGTGCCAGCAGTGCTTCAGCAGGCGATGTCAAGGAGCAGTACTTC. Amino acid sequence: CASSASAGDVKEQYF.

This chain uses TRBV19 with TRBJ1-2; D is possibly TRBD1 (6 bases). CDR3 length equals 14 residues. V lost 5 bases, J lost 3 bases, and 13 bases lay in between. Germline values: CDR1 LNHDA, CDR2 SQIVND (reference sequence). The CDR3 spells CASSGAGAHYGYTF. CDR3 nucleotides: TGTGCCAGTAGTGGGGCAGGGGCCCACTATGGCTACACCTTC.

The genes are TRBV7-9 and TRBJ1-5, with D unresolved. This CDR3 has 12 amino acids. V lost 3 bases and J 6 bases, leaving 6 bases between the germline ends. Germline CDR1 and CDR2: SEHNR and FQNEAQ (reference sequence). DNA for the CDR3: TGTGCCAGCAGCTTGGGCCTTCAGCCCCAGCATTTT. Protein sequence: CASSLGLQPQHF.

This sequence joins TRBV30 and TRBJ2-2; 8 bases fit TRBD1. The CDR3 length is 15 residues. V was clipped by 5 bases and J by 1 base; unmatched bases: 6. Germline-derived CDR1 and CDR2 are GTSNPN and SVGIG (reference sequence). The CDR3 nucleotides read TGTGCCTGGGATGCCGGGACAGGGAACACCGGGGAGCTGTTTTTT. Translation: CAWDAGTGNTGELFF.

This rearrangement joins TRBV30 to TRBJ2-7, with no clear D. The CDR3 runs 13 residues. V lost 0 bases to trimming and J lost 6 bases, with 12 bases between them. Per the germline V gene, CDR1 is GTSNPN and CDR2 is SVGIG (reference sequence). This CDR3 reads CAWSVLGLGEQYF. CDR3 DNA sequence: TGTGCCTGGAGTGTACTGGGCTTAGGCGAGCAGTACTTC.

The chain links TRBV10-3 to TRBJ1-4; D possibly corresponds to TRBD1 (6 bases). Trimming cost V 0 bases and J 10 bases, with 9 bases left between them. Germline CDR1 and CDR2: ENHRY and SYGVKD. This CDR3 has 13 amino acids. The CDR3 DNA sequence: TGTGCCATCAGTGAGTCAAAGGGGGGAAAACTGTTTTTT. Translation: CAISESKGGKLFF.

This sequence joins TRBV4-3 and TRBJ1-3; D ambiguous. In germline, CDR1 is LGHNA, CDR2 YSLEER. Trimming cost V 1 base and J 8 bases, with 3 bases left between them. This CDR3 has 11 residues. The DNA for the CDR3 is TGCGCCAGCAGCCAAGGGGACACCATATATTTT. Translating it yields CASSQGDTIYF.

The V call is TRBV28, the J call TRBJ2-2; weak D call: TRBD2 (5 bases). The CDR3 extends over 14 amino acids. Germline lookup yields CDR1 MDHEN and CDR2 SYDVKM. Between the trimmed V and J ends, which lost 6 bases and 1 base, there was a span of 9 bases. Written as DNA, the CDR3 is TGTGCCAGCAGCTCCCGGGGGAACACCGGGGAGCTGTTTTTT. Its translation: CASSSRGNTGELFF.

J is TRBJ2-3 and V is TRBV7-2, with D tentatively TRBD1 or TRBD2 (5 bases each). V lost 6 bases and J 0 bases, leaving 19 bases between the germline ends. The CDR3 runs to 17 residues. The germline V gene has CDR1 SGHTA and CDR2 FQGNSA. CDR3 amino acids: CASRTTSGTLSTDTQYF. Here the CDR3 DNA reads TGTGCCAGCAGGACGACCTCTGGGACCCTTAGCACAGATACGCAGTATTTT.

In DNA form, the CDR3 reads TGTGCCAGCAGTTACTCGATCTTAAGGGGAGAGACCCAGTACTTC. Its translation is CASSYSILRGETQYF. The chain employs TRBV6-5 and TRBJ2-5, with a weak D call TRBD1 (5 bases). V lost 0 bases, J lost 4 bases, and 12 bases lay in between. There are 15 residues in the CDR3. Germline V gene data show CDR1 as MNHEY and CDR2 as SVGAGI.

The V and J genes are TRBV4-2 and TRBJ1-6; D gene ambiguous. With 0 bases removed from V and 7 bases from J, the gap between germline ends came to 10 bases. Germline V gives CDR1 LGHNA, CDR2 YNFKEQ. The CDR3 runs 15 residues. This CDR3 reads CASSQDEGRNSPLHF. In nucleotides, the CDR3 is TGTGCCAGCAGCCAAGATGAGGGTCGGAATTCACCCCTCCACTTT.

This chain links TRBV5-6 with TRBJ1-5, with D unresolved. Germline assignment: CDR1 SGHDT and CDR2 YYEEEE. V was shortened by 8 bases and J by 3 bases, with 21 bases between the two germline ends. This CDR3 has 16 residues. The CDR3 reads CARPPKKRVNNQPQHF. DNA for the CDR3: TGTGCCAGGCCACCGAAAAAGAGGGTAAACAATCAGCCCCAGCATTTT.

The chain employs TRBV7-8 and TRBJ1-5; 9 nucleotides agree with TRBD1. V trimming: 5 bases; J trimming: 7 bases; junction bases outside the gene matches: 9. Germline-derived CDR1 and CDR2 are SGHVS and FQNEAQ. The CDR3 has 15 residues. CDR3 region: CASSLGQGHVQPQHF. DNA for the CDR3: TGTGCCAGCAGCCTGGGACAGGGCCATGTCCAGCCCCAGCATTTT.

The chain carries TRBV27 and TRBJ2-3; 7 nucleotides line up with TRBD2. Germline lookup yields CDR1 MNHEY and CDR2 SMNVEV (reference sequence). V gave up 4 bases and J gave up 0 bases; unmatched junction bases: 7. This CDR3 comprises 16 residues. CDR3 bases: TGTGCCAGCAGTTCGCCCGCTAGCGGAAGCACAGATACGCAGTATTTT. It encodes CASSSPASGSTDTQYF.

This sequence joins TRBV14 and TRBJ1-4, with 8 bases lining up with TRBD1. The V segment lost 1 base and the J segment 10 bases; nucleotides outside the gene matches: 17. CDR3 length equals 18 residues. CDR1 is SGHDN, CDR2 FVKESK, per germline. The CDR3 here is CASSQVGYLGTGGGKLFF. CDR3 nucleotide sequence: TGTGCCAGCAGCCAAGTTGGTTATTTGGGAACAGGGGGAGGAAAACTGTTTTTT. The full variable domain, with the rest looked up from reference TRBV14 and TRBJ1-4, is EAGVTQFPSHSVIEKGQTVTLRCDPISGHDNLYWYRRVMGKEIKFLLHFVKESKQDESGMPNNRFLAERTGGTYSTLKVQPAELEDSGVYFCASSQVGYLGTGGGKLFFGSGTQLSVL.

V gene TRBV15 combines with J gene TRBJ1-1; TRBD1 matches at 7 bases. This CDR3 has 13 residues. The J segment lost 5 bases and the V segment lost 3 bases, leaving 3 bases of the junction unmatched. Germline V gene lookup returns CDR1 LNHNV and CDR2 YYDKDF (reference sequence). The CDR3 coding sequence is TGTGCCACCAGCAGCAGGGGGAAGACTGAAGCTTTCTTT. As protein: CATSSRGKTEAFF. Filled out from reference TRBV15 and TRBJ1-1, the complete variable domain reads DAMVIQNPRYQVTQFGKPVTLSCSQTLNHNVMYWYQQKSSQAPKLLFHYYDKDFNNEADTPDNFQSRRPNTSFCFLDIRSPGLGDTAMYLCATSSRGKTEAFFGQGTRLTVV.

This chain uses TRBV19 with TRBJ2-1, with unresolved D. Trimming cost V 0 bases and J 13 bases, with 13 bases left between them. This CDR3 is built from 13 residues. Germline CDR1 and CDR2: LNHDA and SQIVND (reference sequence). The CDR3, as DNA: TGTGCCAGTAGTATAGATCTGGTAACTACTCAGTTCTTC. Its protein product is CASSIDLVTTQFF.

The chain uses TRBV5-1 and TRBJ1-1, with D unclear. Trimming removed 2 bases at V and 6 bases at J, with 11 bases between. Per the germline V gene, CDR1 is SGHRS and CDR2 is YFSETQ. The CDR3 extends over 13 amino acids. The CDR3 region has the DNA TGCGCCAGCAGCTTTTCCAGGCGGTCTGAAGCTTTCTTT. Residues: CASSFSRRSEAFF.

This clone was recorded once. The gene calls are TRBV7-2 and TRBJ1-6; D uncertain. The CDR3 covers 15 residues. Germline lookup yields CDR1 SGHTA and CDR2 FQGNSA. The V end was cut by 6 bases, the J end by 13 bases, with 22 bases between. CDR3 sequence reads: CASSPPERRVSPLHF. DNA for the CDR3: TGTGCCAGCAGTCCCCCGGAACGTAGGGTTTCGCCCCTCCACTTT.

V and J are TRBV28 and TRBJ1-1; D unclear. This CDR3 has 13 amino acids. Germline CDR1 is MDHEN and CDR2 is SYDVKM. Trimming took off 7 bases at V and 6 bases at J, with 15 bases between the two ends. CDR3 loop: CASTERNGAEAFF. The CDR3 DNA reads TGTGCCAGCACCGAGAGGAATGGGGCTGAAGCTTTCTTT.

The chain combines TRBV28 with TRBJ1-2, with a possible D match to TRBD1 (6 bases). Germline loops: CDR1 MDHEN, CDR2 SYDVKM. The CDR3 is 13 residues long. V gave up 5 bases and J gave up 8 bases, with 15 bases separating them. Written as DNA, the CDR3 is TGTGCCAGCAGTGAAACAGGGCTTGGGGGCTACACCTTC. It is translated as CASSETGLGGYTF.

The chain couples TRBV21-1 to TRBJ1-5; the DNA was not used to check the table's D call, TRBD1. TRBV21-1 is a pseudogene locus. The CDR3 is made up of 15 amino acids. CDR3 sequence (DNA): TGTGCCAACAGCAAAAGGACAGATAGCAATCAGCCCCAGCATTTT. It translates to CANSKRTDSNQPQHF.

By sample share, this clone is large. CDR3: CASSDLAGMLGRQFF. Here the CDR3 DNA reads TGTGCCAGCAGCGACCTAGCGGGTATGCTCGGTCGGCAGTTCTTC. V and J are TRBV13 and TRBJ2-1; 8 nucleotides align to TRBD2. This CDR3 contains 15 residues. Per the germline V gene, CDR1 is PRHDT and CDR2 is FYEKMQ (reference sequence). V lost 5 bases to trimming and J lost 12 bases; unmatched junction nucleotides: 15.

This chain links TRBV6-6 with TRBJ1-2, with no clear D. The CDR3 loop spans 13 amino acids. Trimming left V 6 bases short and J 4 bases short, with 12 bases between. Germline V gene sequence: CDR1 MNHNY, CDR2 SVGAGI (reference sequence). CDR3 bases: TGTGCCAGCAGCTACGACCGGGGCTATGGCTACACCTTC. It encodes CASSYDRGYGYTF.

The V gene is TRBV2, the J gene TRBJ2-1, with a weak D call TRBD2 (7 bases). This CDR3 contains 12 residues. V gave up 8 bases and J gave up 4 bases, with 9 bases separating them. CDR1 and CDR2 (germline): SNHLY, FYNNEI. CDR3 in amino acids: CASGGAYNEQFF. CDR3 nucleotide sequence: TGTGCCAGCGGGGGGGCTTACAATGAGCAGTTCTTC.

V and J are TRBV7-6 and TRBJ1-4; no clear D gene. Looked up from germline, CDR1 is SGHVS and CDR2 is FNYEAQ. The V and J ends lost 5 bases and 5 bases respectively, with 12 bases between them. This CDR3 is built from 14 residues. The CDR3 coding sequence is TGTGCCAGCAGCGCCGGGCCCAGCAATGAAAAACTGTTTTTT. Residues: CASSAGPSNEKLFF.

The chain has TRBV30 and TRBJ1-2; D uncertain. The CDR3 extends over 14 amino acids. In germline, CDR1 is GTSNPN, CDR2 SVGIG (reference sequence). With 1 base removed from V and 7 bases from J, the gap between germline ends came to 16 bases. The CDR3 region has the DNA TGTGCCTGGAGTGGGCGGGGTCCAATACGTGGCTACACCTTC. It translates to CAWSGRGPIRGYTF.

The chain employs TRBV20-1 and TRBJ1-4; D unclear. V was pared by 1 base and J by 17 bases, with 14 bases between. The CDR3 is 11 amino acids. CDR1 DFQATT and CDR2 SNEGSKA come from the germline V gene (reference sequence). The CDR3 loop reads CSARGGSRGFF. DNA for the CDR3: TGCAGTGCTAGAGGGGGATCCCGGGGTTTTTTT.